This TCR beta chain came from a study of blood T cells in healthy people across ages. Trimming took off 0 bases at V and 2 bases at J, with 8 bases between the two ends. Germline V lookup: CDR1 MGHRA, CDR2 YSYEKL. The CDR3 sequence is 14 residues long. General study points: Diversity was higher, and naive CD4+ cells more numerous, in long-lived donors than in aged donors. Strongly correlated with naive T cell percentage was TCR beta diversity. Getting older went along with TCR beta diversity per million T cells dropping roughly linearly.

Note on this clonotype: Antigen unknown.

Primed by a sample-barcoded 5' primer and a J-beta primer mix, a second PCR proceeded for 7 to 11 cycles. A template-switch adaptor with 12 random nucleotides tagged each cDNA molecule. TCRdb used MiXCR to reprocess the 5' RACE reads, holding one entry per CDR3 protein. The sample includes over 750,000 distinct CDR3 sequences, more than 20% of them seen just once. Another study also made use of these data, one on T cells of mothers and their children.

This chain joins TRBV4-1 and TRBJ2-7, with unresolved D. The receptor's source is a boy aged 5-17 years in good health. Sequenced material: blood. The CDR3 protein is CASSQDRQTYEQYF. The DNA of the CDR3 is TGCGCCAGCAGCCAAGATCGTCAAACCTACGAGCAGTACTTC.